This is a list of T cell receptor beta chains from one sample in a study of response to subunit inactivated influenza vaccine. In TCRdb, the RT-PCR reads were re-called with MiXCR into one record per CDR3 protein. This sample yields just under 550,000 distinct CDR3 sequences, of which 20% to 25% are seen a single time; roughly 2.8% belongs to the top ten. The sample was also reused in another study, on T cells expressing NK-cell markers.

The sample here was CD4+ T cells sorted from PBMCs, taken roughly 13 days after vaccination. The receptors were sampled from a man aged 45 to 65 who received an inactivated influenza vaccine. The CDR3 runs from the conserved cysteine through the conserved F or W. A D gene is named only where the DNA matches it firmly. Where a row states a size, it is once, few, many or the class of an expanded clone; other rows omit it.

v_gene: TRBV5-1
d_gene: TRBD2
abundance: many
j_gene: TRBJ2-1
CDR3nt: TGTGCCAGCAGTTTAGGGCTAGCGGGGTACAATGAGCAGTTCTTC
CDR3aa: CASSLGLAGYNEQFF

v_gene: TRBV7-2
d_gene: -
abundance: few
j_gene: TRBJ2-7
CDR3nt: TGTGCCAGCAGCGCGGGACAGAACTACGAGCAGTACTTC
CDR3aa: CASSAGQNYEQYF

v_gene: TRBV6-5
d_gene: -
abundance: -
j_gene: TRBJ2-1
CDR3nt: TGTGCCAGCAGTTCGGCAGCCTCCTCCTACAATGAGCAGTTCTTC
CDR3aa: CASSSAASSYNEQFF

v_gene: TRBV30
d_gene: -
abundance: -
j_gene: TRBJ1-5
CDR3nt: TGTGCCTGGAGTGCAGGGGCCGGACAGCCCCAGCATTTT
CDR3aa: CAWSAGAGQPQHF

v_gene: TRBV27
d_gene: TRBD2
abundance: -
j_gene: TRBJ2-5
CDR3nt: TGTGCCAGCAGTAGCGGGAGGGCGGATCTGGAGACCCAGTACTTC
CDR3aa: CASSSGRADLETQYF

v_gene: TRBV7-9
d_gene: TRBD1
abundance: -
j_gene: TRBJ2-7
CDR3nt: TGTGCCAGCAGCTCCAGGGGGCTGCGCTACGAGCAGTACTTC
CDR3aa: CASSSRGLRYEQYF

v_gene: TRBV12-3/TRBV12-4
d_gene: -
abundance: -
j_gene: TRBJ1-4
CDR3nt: TGTGCCAGCAGCTTAAGAGCTAATGAAAAACTGTTTTTT
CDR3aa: CASSLRANEKLFF

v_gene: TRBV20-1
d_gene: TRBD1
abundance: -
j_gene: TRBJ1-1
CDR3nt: TGCAGTGCCCAGCAGGGGGCGGGAAACACTGAAGCTTTCTTT
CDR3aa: CSAQQGAGNTEAFF

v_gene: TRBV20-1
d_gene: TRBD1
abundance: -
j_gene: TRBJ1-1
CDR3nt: TGCAGTGCTAGCTTGACAGGGGGAACTGAAGCTTTCTTT
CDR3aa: CSASLTGGTEAFF

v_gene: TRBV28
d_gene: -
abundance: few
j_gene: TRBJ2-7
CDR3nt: TGTGCCAGCAGGGACCGATTTTTCCGTGGCGACGAGCAGTACTTC
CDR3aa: CASRDRFFRGDEQYF